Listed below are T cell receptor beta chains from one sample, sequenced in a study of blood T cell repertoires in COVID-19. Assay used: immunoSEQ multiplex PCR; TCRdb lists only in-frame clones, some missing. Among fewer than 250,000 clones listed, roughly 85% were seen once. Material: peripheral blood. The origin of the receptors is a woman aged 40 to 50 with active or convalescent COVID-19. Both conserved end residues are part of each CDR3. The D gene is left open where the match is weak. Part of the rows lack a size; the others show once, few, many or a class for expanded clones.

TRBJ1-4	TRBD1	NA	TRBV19	CASSPRTGGGNEKLFF	TGTGCCAGTAGTCCTCGTACAGGGGGGGGTAATGAAAAACTGTTTTTT
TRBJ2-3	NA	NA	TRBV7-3	CASSSTSVDTQYF	TGTGCCAGCAGCTCAACCTCGGTGGATACGCAGTATTTT
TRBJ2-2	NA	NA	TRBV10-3	CAISGTARTGELFF	TGTGCCATCAGTGGGACTGCGAGGACCGGGGAGCTGTTTTTT
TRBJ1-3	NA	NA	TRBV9	CASSVGLGSGNTIYF	TGTGCCAGCAGCGTCGGACTTGGCTCTGGAAACACCATATATTTT
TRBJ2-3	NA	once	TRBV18	CASSLGAGAESDTQYF	TGTGCCAGCTCACTCGGGGCAGGGGCAGAGTCAGATACGCAGTATTTT
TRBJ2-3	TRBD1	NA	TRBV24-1	CATGTASTDTQYF	TGTGCCACCGGGACAGCTAGCACAGATACGCAGTATTTT
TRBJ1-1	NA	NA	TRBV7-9	CASSRQSSWTEAFF	TGTGCCAGCAGCCGACAGAGTTCGTGGACTGAAGCTTTCTTT
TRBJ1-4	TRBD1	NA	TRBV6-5	CASSSTGINEKLFF	TGTGCCAGCAGTTCGACAGGGATTAATGAAAAACTGTTTTTT
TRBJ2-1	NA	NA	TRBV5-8	CASSQGTNNNEQFF	TGTGCCAGCAGCCAAGGGACAAACAACAATGAGCAGTTCTTC
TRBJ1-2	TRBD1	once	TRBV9	CASSSRTGGGYTF	TGTGCCAGCAGCTCGCGGACAGGGGGCGGCTACACCTTC
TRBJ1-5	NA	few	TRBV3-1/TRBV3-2	CASSQDQGSQPQHF	TGTGCCAGCAGCCAAGATCAGGGTAGTCAGCCCCAGCATTTT
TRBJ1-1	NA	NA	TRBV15	CATSRTSETEAFF	TGTGCCACCAGCAGAACGTCCGAGACTGAAGCTTTCTTT
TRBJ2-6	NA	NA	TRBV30	CAWSVGGSGANVLTF	TGTGCCTGGAGTGTGGGGGGCTCTGGGGCCAACGTCCTGACTTTC
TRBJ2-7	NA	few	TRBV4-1	CASSQETHYEQYF	TGCGCCAGCAGCCAAGAGACTCACTACGAGCAGTACTTC
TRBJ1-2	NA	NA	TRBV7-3	CASSTQASYGYTF	TGTGCCAGCAGCACACAAGCTAGCTATGGCTACACCTTC
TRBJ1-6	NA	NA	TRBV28	CASSPITGNSPLHF	TGTGCCAGCAGCCCTATAACAGGGAATTCACCCCTCCACTTT
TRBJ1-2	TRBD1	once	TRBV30	CAWSQSQGGGYTF	TGTGCCTGGAGTCAATCTCAGGGGGGAGGCTACACCTTC
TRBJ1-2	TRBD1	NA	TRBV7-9	CASRPRADRGKGYTF	TGTGCCAGCAGGCCTAGGGCGGACAGGGGAAAAGGCTACACCTTC
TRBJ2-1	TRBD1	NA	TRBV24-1	CATSDLTGQGSYNEQFF	TGTGCCACCAGTGATCTCACTGGACAGGGCTCCTACAATGAGCAGTTCTTC
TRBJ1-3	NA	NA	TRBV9	CASSGTPGNTIYF	TGTGCCAGCAGCGGGACACCTGGAAACACCATATATTTT
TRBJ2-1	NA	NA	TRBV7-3	CASSSTLASTYNEQFF	TGTGCCAGCAGCTCGACACTAGCTTCGACCTACAATGAGCAGTTCTTC
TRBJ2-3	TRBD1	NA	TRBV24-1	CATKDRESTDTQYF	TGTGCCACCAAAGACAGGGAGAGCACAGATACGCAGTATTTT
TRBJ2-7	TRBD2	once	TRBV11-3	CASSSRGLAGTHKTYEQYF	TGTGCCAGCAGCTCCCGGGGACTAGCGGGGACCCACAAGACCTACGAGCAGTACTTC
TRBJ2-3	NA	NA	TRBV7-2	CASSLDGRASTDTQYF	TGTGCCAGCAGCTTAGACGGGAGAGCTAGCACAGATACGCAGTATTTT
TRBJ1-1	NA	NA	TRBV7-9	CASSLGSFQGRNTEAFF	TGTGCCAGCAGCTTAGGATCGTTTCAGGGGAGGAACACTGAAGCTTTCTTT